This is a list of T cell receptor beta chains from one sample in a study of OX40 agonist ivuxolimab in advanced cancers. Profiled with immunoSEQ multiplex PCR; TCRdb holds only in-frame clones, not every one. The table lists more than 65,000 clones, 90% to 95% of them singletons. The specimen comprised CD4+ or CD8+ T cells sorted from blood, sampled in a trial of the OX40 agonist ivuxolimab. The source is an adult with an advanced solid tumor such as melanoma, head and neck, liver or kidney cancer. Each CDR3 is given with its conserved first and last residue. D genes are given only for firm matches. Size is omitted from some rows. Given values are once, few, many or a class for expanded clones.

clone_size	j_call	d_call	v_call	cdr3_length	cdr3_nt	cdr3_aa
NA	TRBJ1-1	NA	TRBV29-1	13	TGCAGCGCCCGTGACATGGGCAATGCTGAAGCTTTCTTT	CSARDMGNAEAFF
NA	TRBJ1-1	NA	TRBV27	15	TGTGCCAGCAGTTTGACAGCCGGTGCGAACACTGAAGCTTTCTTT	CASSLTAGANTEAFF
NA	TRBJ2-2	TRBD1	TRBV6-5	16	TGTGCCAGCAGTTACTCGGGGACAGTCGCACCCGGGGAGCTGTTTTTT	CASSYSGTVAPGELFF
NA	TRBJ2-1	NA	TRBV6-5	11	TGTGCCAGCAGTTACGGAGCTGAGCAGTTCTTC	CASSYGAEQFF
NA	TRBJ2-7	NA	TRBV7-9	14	TGTGCCAGCAGCTTAGCTTGGACAAACTACGAGCAGTACTTC	CASSLAWTNYEQYF
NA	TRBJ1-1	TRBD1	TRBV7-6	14	TGTGCCAGCAGCAGGGACAGGGTGAACACTGAAGCTTTCTTT	CASSRDRVNTEAFF
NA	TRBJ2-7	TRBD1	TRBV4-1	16	TGCGCCAGCAGCCAGACAGGGGTCACAAGCTCCTACGAGCAGTACTTC	CASSQTGVTSSYEQYF
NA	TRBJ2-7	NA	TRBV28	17	TGTGCCAGCAGTTTAGAGGACAGTGGGGTTTGGGCATACGAGCAGTACTTC	CASSLEDSGVWAYEQYF
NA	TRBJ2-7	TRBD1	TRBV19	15	TGTGCCAGTAGTATCACCGGGACAGGGGTTTCCGAGCAGTACTTC	CASSITGTGVSEQYF
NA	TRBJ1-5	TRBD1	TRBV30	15	TGTGCCTGGAGTTGGGACAGCAATAGCAATCAGCCCCAGCATTTT	CAWSWDSNSNQPQHF
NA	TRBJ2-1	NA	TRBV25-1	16	TGTGCCAGCAGTGACCCCCAATACGGCTCCTACAATGAGCAGTTCTTC	CASSDPQYGSYNEQFF
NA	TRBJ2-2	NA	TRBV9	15	TGTGCCAGCAGCGAGGCGCCCGGTCCCACCGGGGAGCTGTTTTTT	CASSEAPGPTGELFF
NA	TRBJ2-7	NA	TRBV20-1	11	TGCAGTGCGACGGACAACTACGAGCAGTACTTC	CSATDNYEQYF
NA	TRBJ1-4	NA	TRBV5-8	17	TGTGCCAGCAGCACCCGGGAAGGACCTGCAACTAATGAAAAACTGTTTTTT	CASSTREGPATNEKLFF
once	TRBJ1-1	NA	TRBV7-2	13	TGTGCCAGCAGCGCCGCGGGGGGTTCGGGTGCTTTCTTT	CASSAAGGSGAFF
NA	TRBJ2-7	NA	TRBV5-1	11	TGCGCCAGCGGATCAGGTAGGGAGCAGTACTTC	CASGSGREQYF
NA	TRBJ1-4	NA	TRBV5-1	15	TGCGCCAGCAGCTTGGCCGGAAGCTCCGGGGAAAAACTGTTTTTT	CASSLAGSSGEKLFF
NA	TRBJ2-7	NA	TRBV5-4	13	TGTGCCAGCAGCCCTCTGGGGATGTACGAGCAGTACTTC	CASSPLGMYEQYF
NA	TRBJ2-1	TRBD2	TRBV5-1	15	TGCGCCAGCAGCGGGAGCGGGGGGGCGACGAATGAGCAGTTCTTC	CASSGSGGATNEQFF
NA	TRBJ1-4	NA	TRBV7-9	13	TGTGCCAGCAGCTTCCAGAGACATGAAAAACTGTTTTTT	CASSFQRHEKLFF
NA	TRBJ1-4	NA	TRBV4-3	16	TGCGCCAGCAGCCAGGGGACGCGGGGTGAGGGGGAAAAACTGTTTTTT	CASSQGTRGEGEKLFF
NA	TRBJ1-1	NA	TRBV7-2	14	TGTGCCAGCAGCTTCAGGTCGGGATACACTGAAGCTTTCTTT	CASSFRSGYTEAFF
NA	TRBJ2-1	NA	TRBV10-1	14	TGCGCCAGCAGTGACAGGGACCCCTACAATGAGCAGTTCTTC	CASSDRDPYNEQFF
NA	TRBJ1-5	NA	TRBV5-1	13	TGCGCCAGTCGGGCAGGGGTCAATCAGCCCCAGCATTTT	CASRAGVNQPQHF
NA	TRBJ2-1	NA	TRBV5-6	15	TGTGCCAGCAGCCCCCTCTTAGGCACCGACAATGAGCAGTTCTTC	CASSPLLGTDNEQFF
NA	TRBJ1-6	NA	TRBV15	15	TGTGCCACCAGCAGAGACCGGGACCCCGGGACACCCCTCCACTTT	CATSRDRDPGTPLHF
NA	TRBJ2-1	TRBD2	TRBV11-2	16	TGTGCCAGCAGCGTAGTTGCGGGGGGGGACTACAATGAGCAGTTCTTC	CASSVVAGGDYNEQFF
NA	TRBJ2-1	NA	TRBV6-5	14	TGTGCCAGCAGTTACTACGGGTCCCCCGATGAGCAGTTCTTC	CASSYYGSPDEQFF